The 4 T cell receptor beta chains given below trace back to one sample, sequenced in a study of blood T cell repertoires in COVID-19. Sequencing used immunoSEQ multiplex PCR; TCRdb keeps in-frame clones, though not all of them. This repertoire shows about 120,000 clones, 82% found once; its top ten account for less than 8%. Sequences were obtained from peripheral blood. All receptors derive from a man between 65 and 85 years old with active or convalescent COVID-19.

The rearrangement links TRBV7-8 to TRBJ2-5; no clear D. Trimming stripped 4 bases from V and 3 bases from J, with 9 bases between. This CDR3 spans 13 amino acids. CDR1 and CDR2 (germline): SGHVS, FQNEAQ. CDR3 residues: CASSSPGEETQYF. The CDR3 DNA follows: TGTGCCAGCAGCTCCCCGGGTGAAGAGACCCAGTACTTC.

The chain joins TRBV14 to TRBJ2-5; 8 positions match TRBD2. Germline V gene lookup returns CDR1 SGHDN and CDR2 FVKESK. J was trimmed by 1 base and V by 4 bases; bases with no gene match: 8. The CDR3 is 16 amino acids. CDR3 amino acids: CASSRQGLVIQETQYF. The DNA for the CDR3 is TGTGCCAGCAGCCGCCAGGGACTAGTAATCCAAGAGACCCAGTACTTC.

This clone was counted between two and nine times. The chain couples TRBV5-1 to TRBJ1-3; D is possibly TRBD1 (6 bases). This CDR3 has 16 amino acids. Germline V gene data show CDR1 as SGHRS and CDR2 as YFSETQ. Trimming pared 2 bases from V and 0 bases from J, leaving 12 bases between. The CDR3, as DNA: TGCGCCAGCAGCTTAAACACAGGGAGCTCTGGAAACACCATATATTTT. Translating gives CASSLNTGSSGNTIYF.

The V call is TRBV7-2, the J call TRBJ1-5, with D perhaps TRBD1 (5 bases). The germline V and J ends were trimmed by 6 bases and 7 bases, with 13 bases remaining between them. CDR1 SGHTA and CDR2 FQGNSA come from the germline V gene. The CDR3 contains 13 residues. The CDR3 DNA sequence: TGTGCCAGCAGTCGGGACTTTAAGCAGCCCCAGCATTTT. It specifies CASSRDFKQPQHF.